This T cell receptor beta chain originates from a study of shared clonotypes between healthy human individuals. Study context: A donor's plate count was three for CD4 naive and three for CD4 memory; CD8 naive had two and CD8 memory one. Study-level points and caveats: A handful of donors held 5% to 5.5% of naive CD4 clonotypes in common.

Details on this clone: Its antigen is unidentified.

Produced via immunoSEQ multiplex PCR; TCRdb's table is partial and in-frame only. The sample shows some 2 million clones, over 85% of them seen only once. Germline V gene data show CDR1 as LNHDA and CDR2 as SQIVND (reference sequence). This CDR3 contains 15 residues. V dropped 2 bases and J dropped 4; count of bases not matched to a gene: 7. The chain joins TRBV19 to TRBJ2-7, with 8 bases lining up with TRBD1. The sample taken for sequencing was naive CD4+ T cells sorted from blood. Subset specified: CD45RA+ positively selected. The TCR originated in a young man in good health. CDR3 sequence reads: CASSIRPGGAYEQYF. The CDR3 DNA reads TGTGCCAGTAGTATAAGGCCAGGGGGCGCGTACGAGCAGTACTTC. Full variable domain (missing parts from reference TRBV19 and TRBJ2-7): DGGITQSPKYLFRKEGQNVTLSCEQNLNHDAMYWYRQDPGQGLRLIYYSQIVNDFQKGDIAEGYSVSREKKESFPLTVTSAQKNPTAFYLCASSIRPGGAYEQYFGPGTRLTVT.